The clone carrying this T cell receptor (beta chain) was seen a few times. The data are from a study of blood T cell repertoires in COVID-19. Background on the study: T cells, B-cell-depleted T cells, or PBMCs provided the cDNA or gDNA that served as material.

Methods used by the authors: Reference gene primer amplification gave nucleated cell count estimates. Profiling relied on immunoSEQ multiplex PCR, and the TCRdb table lists in-frame clones only, not all of them. V and J calls and clone size follow that table, whereas D and trimming were derived from the DNA. The table lists about 220,000 clones, around four fifths of them singletons. Trimming removed 6 bases from V and 4 bases from J; junction bases left unmatched: 9. The CDR3 sequence is 14 residues long. From germline, CDR1 is MNHEY and CDR2 SVGEGT. Sequencing was done on a sample of peripheral blood. This clonotype originated in a man aged 30 to 45 with active or convalescent COVID-19. The chain has TRBV6-2 or TRBV6-3 and TRBJ2-7; 7 nucleotides line up with TRBD2. The CDR3 reads CASSNHGLGYEQYF. CDR3 bases: TGTGCCAGCAGCAACCACGGACTAGGGTACGAGCAGTACTTC.